This passage covers 4 T cell receptor beta chains from one sample sequenced in a study of blood T cells in healthy people across ages. Primed by a sample-barcoded 5' primer and a J-beta primer mix, a second PCR proceeded for about 7 to 11 cycles. TCRdb re-analysed the 5' RACE reads in MiXCR, keeping a single row per CDR3 protein. Among roughly 700,000 distinct CDR3 sequences listed, around 45% were seen once. Material: blood. The receptor source for this set is a woman aged 55 to 70 in good health.

V is TRBV5-1 and J is TRBJ2-5, with 11 positions matching TRBD1. Germline lookup yields CDR1 SGHRS and CDR2 YFSETQ. J gave up 5 bases and V 1 base, and 4 bases lay outside the gene matches. The CDR3 is 15 residues long. For the CDR3, the DNA is TGCGCCAGCAGCTTGCTGGGGACAGGGGGTGAGACCCAGTACTTC. It yields the protein CASSLLGTGGETQYF.

This clonotype was picked up a small number of times. V usage is TRBV18 and J usage is TRBJ2-3; 7 nucleotides line up with TRBD2. V lost 0 bases to trimming and J lost 8 bases; unmatched junction nucleotides: 5. The CDR3 loop spans 14 amino acids. Germline CDR1 is KGHSH and CDR2 is LQKENI. CDR3 DNA: TGTGCCAGCTCACCACCCGGACTAGGTGGTACGCAGTATTTT. Translation: CASSPPGLGGTQYF.

This chain uses TRBV29-1 with TRBJ2-1; the D gene is possibly TRBD1 (6 bases). Looked up from germline, CDR1 is SQVTM and CDR2 is ANQGSEA. This CDR3 region has 13 residues. The V end was cut by 7 bases, the J end by 2 bases, with 12 bases between. CDR3 sequence: CSAGRDTYNEQFF. The CDR3 DNA follows: TGCAGCGCCGGACGGGACACCTACAATGAGCAGTTCTTC.

The J gene is TRBJ2-1, the V gene TRBV20-1; TRBD2 matches 11 bases. After removal of 2 bases from V and 0 bases from J, the junction contained 12 bases not matched to a gene. This CDR3 contains 19 residues. Germline V CDR1 and CDR2: DFQATT, SNEGSKA (reference sequence). This CDR3 reads CSARTRTSGFPSSYNEQFF. In DNA form, the CDR3 reads TGCAGTGCTAGAACTAGGACTAGCGGGTTTCCTAGCTCCTACAATGAGCAGTTCTTC.